The TCR beta chain under discussion was sequenced for a study of T cell responses to AZD1222 COVID-19 vaccine. Concerning this clone itself: Its antigen is not identified.

Findings of the study overall: Repertoires in all cases were sampled only once the peak T cell response had passed.

This table comes from immunoSEQ multiplex PCR, and its TCRdb copy is limited to in-frame clones, with some not included. This table holds about 130,000 clones, roughly 93% found once. J gave up 5 bases and V 3 bases, and 4 bases lay outside the gene matches. Per the germline V gene, CDR1 is SGHVS and CDR2 is FQNEAQ. The CDR3 contains 14 residues. The starting material was peripheral blood, obtained 28 days after the second AZD1222 dose. The V and J genes are TRBV7-8 and TRBJ2-3; 8 bases are a match to TRBD2. This receptor was obtained from an adult who received the AZD1222 COVID-19 vaccine. DNA of the CDR3: TGTGCCAGCAGCTTTACGGGAGGGGGAGATACGCAGTATTTT. Translated, it gives CASSFTGGGDTQYF.